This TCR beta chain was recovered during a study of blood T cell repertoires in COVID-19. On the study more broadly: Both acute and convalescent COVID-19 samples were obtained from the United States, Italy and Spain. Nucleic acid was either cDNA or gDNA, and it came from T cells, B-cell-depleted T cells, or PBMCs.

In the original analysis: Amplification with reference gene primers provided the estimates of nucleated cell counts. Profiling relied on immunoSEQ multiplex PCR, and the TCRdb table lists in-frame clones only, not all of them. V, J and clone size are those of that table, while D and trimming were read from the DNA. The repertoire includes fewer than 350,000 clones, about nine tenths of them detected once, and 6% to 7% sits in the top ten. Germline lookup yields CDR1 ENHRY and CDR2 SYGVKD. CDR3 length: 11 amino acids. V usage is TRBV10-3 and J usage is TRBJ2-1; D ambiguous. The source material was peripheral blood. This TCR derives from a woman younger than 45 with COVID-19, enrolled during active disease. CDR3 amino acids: CAVSSYNEQFF. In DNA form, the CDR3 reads TGTGCTGTGAGCTCCTACAATGAGCAGTTCTTC.